Listed below are T cell receptor beta chains from one sample, sequenced in a study of T cell responses to AZD1222 COVID-19 vaccine. Generated by immunoSEQ multiplex PCR, the TCRdb table keeps only in-frame clones and is missing some. The repertoire has approximately 180,000 clones, 92% of them found once; the top ten carry 10%. Sequenced material: peripheral blood, taken on day 0 of AZD1222 vaccination. These receptor sequences come from an adult in good health. Both conserved end residues are trimmed from each CDR3. Each record gives: CDR3 protein, CDR3 length, J gene, V gene.

CDR3aa: ASSLKGHQPQH
len: 11
j_gene: TRBJ1-5
v_gene: TRBV7-2

CDR3aa: ASSNKGFLEAF
len: 11
j_gene: TRBJ1-1
v_gene: TRBV6-1

CDR3aa: ASSSGQMNTEAF
len: 12
j_gene: TRBJ1-1
v_gene: TRBV9

CDR3aa: ASIRTPSGANVLT
len: 13
j_gene: TRBJ2-6
v_gene: TRBV23-1

CDR3aa: ATSPRRGGPDVLT
len: 13
j_gene: TRBJ2-6
v_gene: TRBV24-1

CDR3aa: ASSQAYLKAF
len: 10
j_gene: TRBJ1-1
v_gene: TRBV3-1/TRBV3-2

CDR3aa: AIGQATQQY
len: 9
j_gene: TRBJ2-7
v_gene: TRBV30

CDR3aa: ASSPAANTEAF
len: 11
j_gene: TRBJ1-1
v_gene: TRBV6-4

CDR3aa: ASSFGTGQRDGYT
len: 13
j_gene: TRBJ1-2
v_gene: TRBV7-9

CDR3aa: ASSPGGGAGGEQF
len: 13
j_gene: TRBJ2-1
v_gene: TRBV19

CDR3aa: ASSTDRGNYGYT
len: 12
j_gene: TRBJ1-2
v_gene: TRBV19

CDR3aa: ASSQEGENYGYT
len: 12
j_gene: TRBJ1-2
v_gene: TRBV3-1/TRBV3-2

CDR3aa: ASSQAVARLGEQY
len: 13
j_gene: TRBJ2-7
v_gene: TRBV4-1

CDR3aa: ASSRAGWRTEAF
len: 12
j_gene: TRBJ1-1
v_gene: TRBV19

CDR3aa: ASSYVLAGGPGEQY
len: 14
j_gene: TRBJ2-7
v_gene: TRBV6-5

CDR3aa: AIGQGGTQY
len: 9
j_gene: TRBJ2-5
v_gene: TRBV24-1

CDR3aa: ASSFNENTEAF
len: 11
j_gene: TRBJ1-1
v_gene: TRBV7-2

CDR3aa: ASSSWTGGEQY
len: 11
j_gene: TRBJ2-7
v_gene: TRBV27

CDR3aa: ASSWGGEVHYGYT
len: 13
j_gene: TRBJ1-2
v_gene: TRBV6-5

CDR3aa: ASSPRYRGDGGQLSNQPQH
len: 19
j_gene: TRBJ1-5
v_gene: TRBV19

CDR3aa: ASSVDNVGGELF
len: 12
j_gene: TRBJ2-2
v_gene: TRBV9

CDR3aa: ASSPGVAGGNEQF
len: 13
j_gene: TRBJ2-1
v_gene: TRBV6-2/TRBV6-3

CDR3aa: ASSKSWSTGGGEQY
len: 14
j_gene: TRBJ2-7
v_gene: TRBV27

CDR3aa: ASSLGSTYRDRAF
len: 13
j_gene: TRBJ1-1
v_gene: TRBV3-1/TRBV3-2

CDR3aa: ASSLPGTGSYEQY
len: 13
j_gene: TRBJ2-7
v_gene: TRBV28

CDR3aa: ASSGPAGVNTGELF
len: 14
j_gene: TRBJ2-2
v_gene: TRBV5-4

CDR3aa: ASTEDRGVYGYT
len: 12
j_gene: TRBJ1-2
v_gene: TRBV6-5

CDR3aa: ASSSRFGEGYT
len: 11
j_gene: TRBJ1-2
v_gene: TRBV19

CDR3aa: ASSMEGDQPQH
len: 11
j_gene: TRBJ1-5
v_gene: TRBV19

CDR3aa: ASSQEGAGRTEAF
len: 13
j_gene: TRBJ1-1
v_gene: TRBV4-1

CDR3aa: ASSLTQWGYT
len: 10
j_gene: TRBJ1-2
v_gene: TRBV12-3/TRBV12-4

CDR3aa: AWTAGGPGNEQF
len: 12
j_gene: TRBJ2-1
v_gene: TRBV30

CDR3aa: ASSQTYIIGQRGVQETQY
len: 18
j_gene: TRBJ2-5
v_gene: TRBV4-3

CDR3aa: ASSQDLIKKGKLF
len: 13
j_gene: TRBJ1-4
v_gene: TRBV4-3

CDR3aa: ASSLTRFRSDEQY
len: 13
j_gene: TRBJ2-7
v_gene: TRBV5-6

CDR3aa: AIIETGPGNTIY
len: 12
j_gene: TRBJ1-3
v_gene: TRBV10-3

CDR3aa: ASSISYTRRVGTEAF
len: 15
j_gene: TRBJ1-1
v_gene: TRBV19

CDR3aa: ASSPQDRVGQPQH
len: 13
j_gene: TRBJ1-5
v_gene: TRBV7-2

CDR3aa: ASSLNGYSNQPQH
len: 13
j_gene: TRBJ1-5
v_gene: TRBV7-2

CDR3aa: ASSYSTGQDSNQPQH
len: 15
j_gene: TRBJ1-5
v_gene: TRBV6-2/TRBV6-3

CDR3aa: ASSESIGYGNTEAF
len: 14
j_gene: TRBJ1-1
v_gene: TRBV10-1

CDR3aa: ASSLSRGPEAF
len: 11
j_gene: TRBJ1-1
v_gene: TRBV28

CDR3aa: ASSRLTLGNTGELF
len: 14
j_gene: TRBJ2-2
v_gene: TRBV18

CDR3aa: ASSGQTDNQPQH
len: 12
j_gene: TRBJ1-5
v_gene: TRBV28

CDR3aa: SAGHRGTAAF
len: 10
j_gene: TRBJ1-1
v_gene: TRBV29-1

CDR3aa: ASSLWGTGRSEAF
len: 13
j_gene: TRBJ1-1
v_gene: TRBV5-6

CDR3aa: ASKTGGDEQF
len: 10
j_gene: TRBJ2-1
v_gene: TRBV6-5

CDR3aa: ASRGTGANIEAF
len: 12
j_gene: TRBJ1-1
v_gene: TRBV6-5

CDR3aa: ASSLSGNYGYT
len: 11
j_gene: TRBJ1-2
v_gene: TRBV5-1

CDR3aa: ASSPVWDRVAVNTEAF
len: 16
j_gene: TRBJ1-1
v_gene: TRBV18

CDR3aa: ASSLAGGSPYNEQF
len: 14
j_gene: TRBJ2-1
v_gene: TRBV7-2

CDR3aa: ASSLLLTTTGANVLT
len: 15
j_gene: TRBJ2-6
v_gene: TRBV5-8

CDR3aa: ASSQDGYEKLF
len: 11
j_gene: TRBJ1-4
v_gene: TRBV4-1